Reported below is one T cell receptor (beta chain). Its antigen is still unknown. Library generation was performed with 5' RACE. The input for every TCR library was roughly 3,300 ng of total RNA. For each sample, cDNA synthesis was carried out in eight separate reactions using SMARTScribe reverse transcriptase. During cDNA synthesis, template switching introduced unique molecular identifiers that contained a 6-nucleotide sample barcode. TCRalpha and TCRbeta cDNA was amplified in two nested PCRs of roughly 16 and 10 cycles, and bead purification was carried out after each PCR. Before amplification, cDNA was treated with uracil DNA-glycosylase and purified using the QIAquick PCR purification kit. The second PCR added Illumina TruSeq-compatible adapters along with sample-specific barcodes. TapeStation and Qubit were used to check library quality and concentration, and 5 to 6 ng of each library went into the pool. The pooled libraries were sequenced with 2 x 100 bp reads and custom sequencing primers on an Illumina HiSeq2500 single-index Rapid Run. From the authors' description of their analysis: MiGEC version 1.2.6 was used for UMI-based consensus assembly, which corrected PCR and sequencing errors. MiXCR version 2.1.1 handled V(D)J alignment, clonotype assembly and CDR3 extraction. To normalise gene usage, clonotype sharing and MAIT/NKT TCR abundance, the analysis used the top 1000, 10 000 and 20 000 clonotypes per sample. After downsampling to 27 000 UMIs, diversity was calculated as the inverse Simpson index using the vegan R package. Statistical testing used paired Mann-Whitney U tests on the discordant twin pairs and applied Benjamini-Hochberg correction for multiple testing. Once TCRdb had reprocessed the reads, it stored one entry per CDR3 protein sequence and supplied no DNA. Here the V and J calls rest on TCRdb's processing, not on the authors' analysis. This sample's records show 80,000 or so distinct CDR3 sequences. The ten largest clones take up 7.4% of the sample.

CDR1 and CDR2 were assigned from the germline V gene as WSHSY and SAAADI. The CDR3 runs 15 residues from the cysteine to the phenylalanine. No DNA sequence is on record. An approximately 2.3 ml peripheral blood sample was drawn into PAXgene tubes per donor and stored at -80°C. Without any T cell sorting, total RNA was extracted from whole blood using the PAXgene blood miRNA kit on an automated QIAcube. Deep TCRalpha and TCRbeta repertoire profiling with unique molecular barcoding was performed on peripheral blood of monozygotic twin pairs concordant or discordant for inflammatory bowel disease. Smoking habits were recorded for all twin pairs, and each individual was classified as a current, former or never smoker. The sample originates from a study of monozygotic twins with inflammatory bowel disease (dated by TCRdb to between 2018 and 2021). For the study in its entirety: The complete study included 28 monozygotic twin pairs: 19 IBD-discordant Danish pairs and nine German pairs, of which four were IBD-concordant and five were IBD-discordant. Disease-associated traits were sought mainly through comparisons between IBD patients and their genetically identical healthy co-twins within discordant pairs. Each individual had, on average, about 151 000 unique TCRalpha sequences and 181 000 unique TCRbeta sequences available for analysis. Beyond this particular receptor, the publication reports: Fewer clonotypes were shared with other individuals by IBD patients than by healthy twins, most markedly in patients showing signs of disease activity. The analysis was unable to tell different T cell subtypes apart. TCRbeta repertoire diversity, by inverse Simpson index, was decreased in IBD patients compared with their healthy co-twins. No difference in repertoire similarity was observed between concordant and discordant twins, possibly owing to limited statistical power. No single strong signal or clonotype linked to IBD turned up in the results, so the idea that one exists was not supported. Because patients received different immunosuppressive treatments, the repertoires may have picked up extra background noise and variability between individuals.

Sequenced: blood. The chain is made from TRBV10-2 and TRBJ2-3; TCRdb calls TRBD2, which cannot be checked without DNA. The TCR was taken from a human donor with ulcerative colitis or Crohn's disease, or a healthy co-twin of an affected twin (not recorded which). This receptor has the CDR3 CASVGPGPFTDTQYF.